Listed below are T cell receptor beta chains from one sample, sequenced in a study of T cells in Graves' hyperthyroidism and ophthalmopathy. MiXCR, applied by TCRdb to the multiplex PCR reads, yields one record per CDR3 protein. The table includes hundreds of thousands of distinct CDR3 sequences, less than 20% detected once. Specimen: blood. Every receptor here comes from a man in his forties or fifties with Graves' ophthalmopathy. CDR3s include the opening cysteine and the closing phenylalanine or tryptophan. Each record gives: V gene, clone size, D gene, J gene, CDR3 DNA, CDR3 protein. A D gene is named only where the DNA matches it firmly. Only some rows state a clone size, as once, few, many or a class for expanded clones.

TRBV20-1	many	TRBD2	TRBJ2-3	TGCAGTGCTAGAGGGGCCTTCGTAGCGGGAGTCACAGATACGCAGTATTTT	CSARGAFVAGVTDTQYF
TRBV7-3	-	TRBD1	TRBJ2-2	TGTGCCAGCAGCCCGTACGGGACAGGGGACACCGGGGAGCTGTTTTTT	CASSPYGTGDTGELFF
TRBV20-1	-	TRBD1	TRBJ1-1	TGCAGTGCGGGGGGACAGCCTACGAACACTGAAGCTTTCTTT	CSAGGQPTNTEAFF
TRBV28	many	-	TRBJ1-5	TGTGCCAGCAGTCTCCTGGGGGCTCAGCCCCAGCATTTT	CASSLLGAQPQHF
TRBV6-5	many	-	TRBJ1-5	TGTGCCAGCAGTTACTCGATACCGGCGGTGATGAGGAGAGGTCAGCCCCAGCATTTT	CASSYSIPAVMRRGQPQHF
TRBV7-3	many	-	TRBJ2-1	TGTGCCAGCAGCCTAAGTGGCGAAACTGAGCAGTTCTTC	CASSLSGETEQFF
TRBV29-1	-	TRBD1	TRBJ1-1	TGCAGCGTCCAAGGACAGGGAGAAGCTTTCTTT	CSVQGQGEAFF
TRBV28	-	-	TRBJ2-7	TGTGCCAGCGGGGCCATGGTGGACCCCTACGAGCAGTACTTC	CASGAMVDPYEQYF
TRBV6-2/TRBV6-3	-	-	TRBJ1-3	TGTGCCAGCAGACCGACCGGGACGACTGGAAACACCATATATTTT	CASRPTGTTGNTIYF
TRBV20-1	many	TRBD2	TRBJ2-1	TGCAGTGCTAGGACTAGCGGGAGGGCCGGAGGGTTCTTC	CSARTSGRAGGFF
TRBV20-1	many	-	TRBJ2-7	TGCAGTGCTAGAGATCGTAACCCCTACGAGCAGTACTTC	CSARDRNPYEQYF
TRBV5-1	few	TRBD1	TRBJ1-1	TGCGCCAGCAGCTTGGAGGGGGCTCTGAACACTGAAGCTTTCTTT	CASSLEGALNTEAFF
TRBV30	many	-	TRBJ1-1	TGTGCCTGGATACGGGAGGTAGCCGCTTTCTTT	CAWIREVAAFF
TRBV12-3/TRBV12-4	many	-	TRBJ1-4	TGTGCCAGCAGTCCCGGGACCCTAATTGGGAATGAAAAACTGTTTTTT	CASSPGTLIGNEKLFF
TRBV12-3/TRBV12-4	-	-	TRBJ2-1	TGTGCCAGCAGTTTAGGGGATAACAATGAGCAGTTCTTC	CASSLGDNNEQFF
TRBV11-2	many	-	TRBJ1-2	TGTGCCAGTTCCGTGGGGGGAGGAATATATGGCTACACCTTC	CASSVGGGIYGYTF
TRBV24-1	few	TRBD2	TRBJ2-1	TGTGCCACCAGTGACCGGACTAGCGGGAGGGGCAATGAGCAGTTCTTC	CATSDRTSGRGNEQFF
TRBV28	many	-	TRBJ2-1	TGTGCCAGCAGTTTAAGACAGGGGGCAACTAGCGGGAGCCCCTACAATGAGCAGTTCTTC	CASSLRQGATSGSPYNEQFF
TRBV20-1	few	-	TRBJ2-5	TGCAGTGCCAACTTCCGGCCTCAAACGACCCAGTACTTC	CSANFRPQTTQYF
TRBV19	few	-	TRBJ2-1	TGTGCCAGTAGAAGAGTAGCAGAGATAACTAGCTCCTACAATGAGCAGTTCTTC	CASRRVAEITSSYNEQFF
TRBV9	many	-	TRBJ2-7	TGTGCCAGCAGCGCCGGGACGGGAACCTACGAGCAGTACTTC	CASSAGTGTYEQYF
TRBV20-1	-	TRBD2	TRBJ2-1	TGCAGTGTTCCGACTAGCGGGAACAACAATGAGCAGTTCTTC	CSVPTSGNNNEQFF
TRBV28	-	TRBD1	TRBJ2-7	TGTGCCAGCAGTCTCCGGACAGGCTCTGGTGGGCAGTACTTC	CASSLRTGSGGQYF
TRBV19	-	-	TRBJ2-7	TGTGCCAGTAGTACCTTGGACCGGGCTAGCTCCTACGAGCAGTACTTC	CASSTLDRASSYEQYF
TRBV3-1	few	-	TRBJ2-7	TGTGCCAGCAGCAGGGGGGGCGTAGGGGCCTACGAGCAGTACTTC	CASSRGGVGAYEQYF
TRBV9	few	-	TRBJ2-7	TGTGCCAGCAGTTTAGGTTCCCAAAGCTCCTACGAGCAGTACTTC	CASSLGSQSSYEQYF
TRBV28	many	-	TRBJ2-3	TGTGCCAGCAAGCAGGACAGCTGGGATACGCAGTATTTT	CASKQDSWDTQYF
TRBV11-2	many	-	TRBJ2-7	TGTGCCAGCAGCTCACTACTAGCTGACGAGCAGTACTTC	CASSSLLADEQYF
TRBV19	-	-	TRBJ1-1	TGTGCCAGTAGTATCGGGGCGGTGAACACTGAAGCTTCCTTT	CASSIGAVNTEASF
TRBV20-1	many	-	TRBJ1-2	TGCAGTGCTAAAGCGGAGAGGGGCTCCGTCGGAGGCTACACCTTC	CSAKAERGSVGGYTF
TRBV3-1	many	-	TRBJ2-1	TGTGCCAGCAGCCAAGAGAGGGAGTATGGCCATGAGCAGTTCTTC	CASSQEREYGHEQFF
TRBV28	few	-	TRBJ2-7	TGTGCCACCGTGGACACAAGCTCCTACGAGCAGTACTTC	CATVDTSSYEQYF
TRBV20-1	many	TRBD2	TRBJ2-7	TGCAGTGGACAGGTCCTAGCGGGAGGGTACGAGCAGTACTTC	CSGQVLAGGYEQYF
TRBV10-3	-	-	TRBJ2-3	TGTGCCATCAGTGAACCCGCTAACACAGATACGCAGTATTTT	CAISEPANTDTQYF
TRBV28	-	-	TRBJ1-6	TGTGCCAGCAGTCCCCTGTCCCGGGACATTTGGAGCTCCTATAATTCACCCCTCCACTTT	CASSPLSRDIWSSYNSPLHF
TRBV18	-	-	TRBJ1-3	TGTGCCAGCTCACCAGCCAGACGCTCTGGAAACACCATATATTTT	CASSPARRSGNTIYF
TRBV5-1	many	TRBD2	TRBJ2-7	TGCGCCAGCAGCGCCGGGACTAGCGGGAGGGCCTCCGAGCAGTACTTC	CASSAGTSGRASEQYF
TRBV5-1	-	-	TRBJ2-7	TGCGCCAGCAGCTTAGATATGTCCTACGAGCAGCACTTC	CASSLDMSYEQHF
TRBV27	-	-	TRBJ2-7	TGTGCCAGCAGTTTACTTGGGGGGCCCCGCTCCTACGAGCAGTACTTC	CASSLLGGPRSYEQYF
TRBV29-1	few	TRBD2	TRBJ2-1	TGCAGCGTTGATGGGCGGGAGTCCTACAATGAGCAGTTCTTC	CSVDGRESYNEQFF
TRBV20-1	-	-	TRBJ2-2	TGCAGTGCTAGACCCCTAGCGTTGAACACCGGGGAGCTGTTTTTT	CSARPLALNTGELFF
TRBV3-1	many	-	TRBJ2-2	TGTGCCAGCAGCCCCGTACCGGGGTATACCGGGGAGCTGTTTTTT	CASSPVPGYTGELFF
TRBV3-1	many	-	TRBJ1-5	TGTGCCAGCAGCCCGACAGGACCCAATCAGCCCCAGCATTTT	CASSPTGPNQPQHF
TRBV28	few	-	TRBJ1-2	TGTGCCAGCAGTTTCCAGGGGAGTCCCTATGGCTACACCTTC	CASSFQGSPYGYTF
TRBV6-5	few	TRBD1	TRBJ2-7	TGTGCCAGCAGTTACTCACAGGGGGCCTACGAGCAGTACTTC	CASSYSQGAYEQYF
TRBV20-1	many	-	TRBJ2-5	TGCAGTGCTAGCGCGACAGCGCCAGAGACCCAGTACTTC	CSASATAPETQYF
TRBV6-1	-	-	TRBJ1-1	TGTGCCAACACACTTCACGGGGGGGGCGCGGCTTTCTTT	CANTLHGGGAAFF
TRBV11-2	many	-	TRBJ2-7	TGTGCCAGCAGCTTAGAGATCCGCCCCAGCGACGAGCAGTACTTC	CASSLEIRPSDEQYF
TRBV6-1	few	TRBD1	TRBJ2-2	TGTGCCAGCAGACCGGGACAGGGGGCCGGGGAGCTGTTTTTT	CASRPGQGAGELFF
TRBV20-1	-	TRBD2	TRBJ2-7	TGCAGTGCTAGAGTGGTAGCGGGAGGGCCTTCCTACGAGCAGTACTTC	CSARVVAGGPSYEQYF